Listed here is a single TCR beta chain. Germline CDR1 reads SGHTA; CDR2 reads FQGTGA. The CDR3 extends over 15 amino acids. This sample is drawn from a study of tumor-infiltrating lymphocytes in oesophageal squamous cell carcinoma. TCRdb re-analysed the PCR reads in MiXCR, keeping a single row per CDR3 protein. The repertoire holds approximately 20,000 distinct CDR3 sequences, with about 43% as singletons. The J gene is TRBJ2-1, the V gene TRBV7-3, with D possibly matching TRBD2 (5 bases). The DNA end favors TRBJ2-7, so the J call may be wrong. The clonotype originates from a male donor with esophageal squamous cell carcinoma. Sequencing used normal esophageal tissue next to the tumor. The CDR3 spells CASSPQISEYNEQYF. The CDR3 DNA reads TGTGCCAGCAGCCCTCAAATTAGCGAATACAATGAGCAGTACTTC.